This is a list of T cell receptor beta chains from one sample in a study of identical twins. TCRdb independently ran MiXCR on the 5' RACE reads; one entry per CDR3 protein. Here the sample spans fewer than 500,000 distinct CDR3 sequences, about 24% being singletons. The sample was also linked to a second study, of T cells expressing NK-cell markers.

Sequencing was carried out using CD4+ T cells sorted from blood. These receptors were collected from a woman aged 18-30 years in good health. Both conserved end residues are part of each CDR3. A D gene is named only where the DNA matches it firmly. Part of the rows lack a size; the others show once, few, many or a class for expanded clones.

clone size	V gene	J gene	D gene	CDR3 DNA	CDR3 protein
few	TRBV9	TRBJ2-2	NA	TGTGCCAGCAGCGTAGCTATGGGGATCGGGGAGCTGTTTTTT	CASSVAMGIGELFF
NA	TRBV4-3	TRBJ2-7	NA	TGCGCCAGCAGCCATTACGACAGCCGGTACGAGCAGTACTTC	CASSHYDSRYEQYF
many	TRBV7-9	TRBJ1-3	NA	TGTGCCAGCAGCTTAGAGGCGGGGAACACCATATATTTT	CASSLEAGNTIYF
NA	TRBV5-6	TRBJ1-5	NA	TGTGCCAGCAGCTTGGGACCTTTTTATAGCAATCAGCCCCAGCATTTT	CASSLGPFYSNQPQHF
NA	TRBV21-1	TRBJ2-1	NA	TGTGCCAGCAGCCTGGGGGGGACCGACAATGAGCAGTTCTTC	CASSLGGTDNEQFF
NA	TRBV12-3/TRBV12-4	TRBJ2-7	NA	TGTGCCAGCAGTTTCCCTCCGAACTCCTACGAGCAGTACTTC	CASSFPPNSYEQYF
NA	TRBV20-1	TRBJ1-2	NA	TGCAGTGCTAGTAGTCCGTGGGGCTACACCTTC	CSASSPWGYTF
NA	TRBV7-9	TRBJ1-4	NA	TGTGCCAGTCCGAGGGTTGGAAAACTGTTTTTT	CASPRVGKLFF
few	TRBV6-6	TRBJ1-2	TRBD1	TGTGCCAGCAGAAACACAGGGGGTCATGGCTACACCTTC	CASRNTGGHGYTF
NA	TRBV7-9	TRBJ2-1	NA	TGTGCCAGCAGCTTACTCTTCGGGGTCAGCTCCTACAATGAGCAGTTCTTC	CASSLLFGVSSYNEQFF
NA	TRBV15	TRBJ2-3	NA	TGTGCCACCAGCACATTCGTAAGTCCAGATACGCAGTATTTT	CATSTFVSPDTQYF
few	TRBV20-1	TRBJ2-2	NA	TGCAGTGCTAGAGGGGGGAGGTTGAGGGAGCTGTTTTTT	CSARGGRLRELFF
few	TRBV4-1	TRBJ2-1	NA	TGCGCCAGCAGCCAAGGGACTTTATACTCCTACAATGAGCAGTTCTTC	CASSQGTLYSYNEQFF
NA	TRBV9	TRBJ1-6	NA	TGTGCCAGCAGCGTAGCCGGAAATTCACCCCTCCACTTT	CASSVAGNSPLHF
NA	TRBV29-1	TRBJ2-1	NA	TGCAGCGTTGAAATTGTGGGTGAGCAGTTCTTC	CSVEIVGEQFF
once	TRBV11-2	TRBJ2-2	NA	TGTGCCAGCAGCCGCACTATCTACGATGTCACCGGGGAGCTGTTTTTT	CASSRTIYDVTGELFF
NA	TRBV5-1	TRBJ1-2	NA	TGCGCCAGCAGGCTAGAGGACTATGGCTACACCTTC	CASRLEDYGYTF
NA	TRBV12-3/TRBV12-4	TRBJ2-7	NA	TGTGCCAGCAGTTTAGTGGTGGGGGACGAGCAGTACTTC	CASSLVVGDEQYF
NA	TRBV5-1	TRBJ2-3	NA	TGCGCCAGCAGCTTTCCCCCGACTGGCACAGATACGCAGTATTTT	CASSFPPTGTDTQYF
few	TRBV20-1	TRBJ2-3	NA	TGCAGTGCTAGAGATCCGATCCTCCCCACAGATACGCAGTATTTT	CSARDPILPTDTQYF
NA	TRBV20-1	TRBJ2-5	NA	TGCAGTGCTCCTACGCCCAAACCAGGGAAGTTTGAAGAGACCCAGTACTTC	CSAPTPKPGKFEETQYF
many	TRBV6-5	TRBJ2-2	TRBD2	TGTGCCAGCCACATCGGGAGCGGGGGAAACACCGGGGAGCTGTTTTTT	CASHIGSGGNTGELFF
few	TRBV5-1	TRBJ2-5	NA	TGCGCCAGCAGCTTGGAGCCCCAAGAGACCCAGTACTTC	CASSLEPQETQYF
NA	TRBV20-1	TRBJ1-2	NA	TGCAGTGCTAGAGTCGGAGGCCTCGGGAGATATGGCTACACCTTC	CSARVGGLGRYGYTF
NA	TRBV6-5	TRBJ2-7	TRBD1	TGTGCCAGCAGTTACTCTCCTCAGGGGGTCGGGGAGCAGTACTTC	CASSYSPQGVGEQYF
NA	TRBV18	TRBJ1-1	NA	TGTGCCAGCTCACCAGGGGTAATTGAAGCTTTCTTT	CASSPGVIEAFF
NA	TRBV20-1	TRBJ2-7	TRBD2	TGCAGTGCTAGACCTCCCGCGGGGGGCGCACCCTACGAGCAGTACTTC	CSARPPAGGAPYEQYF
few	TRBV29-1	TRBJ2-2	NA	TGCAGCGTTGGACAGTATACCGGGGAGCTGTTTTTT	CSVGQYTGELFF
NA	TRBV3-1	TRBJ2-1	NA	TGTGCCAGCAGCGCCCGGGACCATTACAATGAGCAGTTCTTC	CASSARDHYNEQFF
few	TRBV11-2	TRBJ2-1	TRBD2	TGTGCCAGCAGCCCAACTAGCGGGAGGAGATACAATGAGCAGTTCTTC	CASSPTSGRRYNEQFF
NA	TRBV21-1	TRBJ2-5	NA	TGTGCCAGCAGCATTCCTAACGGGGTGACACTTATCCAAGAGACCCAGTACTTC	CASSIPNGVTLIQETQYF